This TCR beta chain was retrieved from a study of T cells after yellow fever vaccination. From germline, CDR1 is MNHEY and CDR2 SVGAGI. V was clipped by 8 bases and J by 6 bases, with 14 bases between them. The CDR3 runs to 12 residues. The sample holds many counts of this clonotype. TCRdb reprocessed the 5' RACE reads with MiXCR, giving one entry per CDR3 protein. This table holds over 110,000 distinct CDR3 sequences, 7.7% found once. This receptor was taken from a man aged 25 to 40 who received the YFV17D yellow fever vaccine. The gene calls are TRBV6-5 and TRBJ2-7; D gene uncertain. The specimen was CD4+ T cells sorted from PBMCs, collected 5 days after the yellow fever booster vaccination. The CDR3 sequence is CASRPSVGEQYF. CDR3 nucleotide sequence: TGTGCCAGCCGCCCTTCGGTCGGCGAGCAGTACTTC.